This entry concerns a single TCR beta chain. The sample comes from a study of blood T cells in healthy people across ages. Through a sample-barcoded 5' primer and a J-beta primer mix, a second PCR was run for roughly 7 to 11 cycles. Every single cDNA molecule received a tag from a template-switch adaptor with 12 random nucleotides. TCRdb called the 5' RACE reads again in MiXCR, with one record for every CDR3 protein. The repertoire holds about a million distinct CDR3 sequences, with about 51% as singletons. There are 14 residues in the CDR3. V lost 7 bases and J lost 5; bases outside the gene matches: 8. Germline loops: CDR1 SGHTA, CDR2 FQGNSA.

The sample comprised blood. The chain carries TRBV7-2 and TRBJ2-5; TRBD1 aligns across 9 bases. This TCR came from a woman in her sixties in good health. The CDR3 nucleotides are TGTGCCAGCACGTTACAGGGGGCTCGGGAGACCCAGTACTTC. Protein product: CASTLQGARETQYF. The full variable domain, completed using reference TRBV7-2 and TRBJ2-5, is GAGVSQSPSNKVTEKGKDVELRCDPISGHTALYWYRQSLGQGLEFLIYFQGNSAPDKSGLPSDRFSAERTGGSVSTLTIQRTQQEDSAVYLCASTLQGARETQYFGPGTRLLVL.